The rows below give T cell receptor beta chains drawn from one sample of a study of Ad26.COV2.S vaccination and SARS-CoV-2 variants. Clones were sequenced by immunoSEQ multiplex PCR, and TCRdb holds only the in-frame ones, with some missing. The table lists 510,000 or so clones, approximately 88% of them singletons. This material consisted of peripheral blood, taken in a trial of Ad26.COV2.S vaccine versus placebo. The receptors were gathered from a person between 18 and 65 years old who received the Ad26.COV2.S COVID-19 vaccine or a placebo. The CDR3 runs from the conserved cysteine through the conserved F or W. D genes are given only for firm matches. The listing skips clone size in some rows; elsewhere it reads once, few, many or a size class.

>TRBJ1-2|TRBV9|-|-
TGTGCCAGCAGCGCAAGCGGGGGCAGCTATGGCTACACCTTC
CASSASGGSYGYTF
>TRBJ1-1|TRBV3-1/TRBV3-2|TRBD1|once
TGTGCCAGCAGCAATCGACAGGGGAGGGAAGCTTTCTTT
CASSNRQGREAFF
>TRBJ2-1|TRBV12-3/TRBV12-4|-|-
TGTGCCAGCAGCTTCGTGAGGGGTGAGCAGTTCTTC
CASSFVRGEQFF
>TRBJ2-7|TRBV30|-|-
TGTGCCTGGAGTGTAAAGGCTTCGGGCAGGCCGCTAAACATTCTCCCCTACGAGCAGTACTTC
CAWSVKASGRPLNILPYEQYF
>TRBJ1-1|TRBV20-1|-|-
TGCAGTGCTGCTGGACAGGAAGCTTTCTTT
CSAAGQEAFF
>TRBJ2-3|TRBV5-1|-|-
TGCGCCAGCAGCTCGGACAGCCAGAGCACAGATACGCAGTATTTT
CASSSDSQSTDTQYF
>TRBJ1-6|TRBV4-2|-|-
TGTGCCAGCAGCCAAGATTTTAGTCGGGGTAATTCACCCCTCCACTTT
CASSQDFSRGNSPLHF
>TRBJ2-1|TRBV5-1|TRBD2|-
TGCGCCAGCAGCTCCGGACTAGCGGGTGTCAATGAGCAGTTCTTC
CASSSGLAGVNEQFF
>TRBJ2-2|TRBV4-1|TRBD2|-
TGCGCCAGCAGCAGACTAGCGGGACCGAACACCGGGGAGCTGTTTTTT
CASSRLAGPNTGELFF
>TRBJ1-5|TRBV6-2/TRBV6-3|-|-
TGTGCCAGCAGTTACTTGGGAATCGGGGGCAATCAGCCCCAGCATTTT
CASSYLGIGGNQPQHF
>TRBJ1-1|TRBV6-4|-|-
TGTGCCAGCAGTCCGGGACCGCGGAACACTGAAGCTTTCTTT
CASSPGPRNTEAFF
>TRBJ2-3|TRBV7-2|TRBD2|-
TGTGCCAGCAGCTCGACTAGCGGGACGCAGTATTTT
CASSSTSGTQYF
>TRBJ2-5|TRBV20-1|-|-
TGCAGTGCTATTGATACTAGATCGGGGGAGACCCAGTACTTC
CSAIDTRSGETQYF
>TRBJ1-4|TRBV4-1|TRBD1|-
TGCGCCAGCAGCCAACTGGGACAGCTCAATGAAAAACTGTTTTTT
CASSQLGQLNEKLFF
>TRBJ1-2|TRBV25-1|-|-
TGTGCCAGCAGTGGTGGGAACTATGGCTACACCTTC
CASSGGNYGYTF
>TRBJ1-4|TRBV3-1/TRBV3-2|-|-
TGTGCCAGCAGCCAAGTGGCCGGGCTTAATGAAAAACTGTTTTTT
CASSQVAGLNEKLFF
>TRBJ2-1|TRBV21-1|-|-
TGTGCCAGCAGCCAATTAACCGGGACTACCTCGGAGTTCTTC
CASSQLTGTTSEFF
>TRBJ1-5|TRBV2|TRBD1|once
TGTGCCAGCACTATAGGACAGGGAAGCAATCAGCCCCAGCATTTT
CASTIGQGSNQPQHF
>TRBJ2-3|TRBV9|-|-
TGTGCCAGCAGCGTAGATCTGTTAGATACGCAGTATTTT
CASSVDLLDTQYF
>TRBJ2-3|TRBV3-1/TRBV3-2|-|-
TGTGCCAGCAGCCAGGGGCGGGGCACAGATACGCAGTATTTT
CASSQGRGTDTQYF
>TRBJ1-5|TRBV11-2|-|-
TGTGCCAGCAACGGAACGGCGCTCGATCAGCCCCAGCATTTT
CASNGTALDQPQHF
>TRBJ2-7|TRBV27|-|-
TGTGCCAGCAGTTTATCCAGGCTGCGCAACGAGCAGTACTTC
CASSLSRLRNEQYF
>TRBJ2-6|TRBV5-1|TRBD1|-
TGCGCCAGCAGCAGGGGGATAGGGGGCGTCGGCTCTGGGGCCAACGTCCTGACTTTC
CASSRGIGGVGSGANVLTF
>TRBJ1-3|TRBV28|-|-
TGTGCCAGCAGTTTAGTTGGAAACACCATATATTTT
CASSLVGNTIYF
>TRBJ1-2|TRBV30|-|-
TGTGCCTGGAGTCAGGACAGCTTAATCTATGGCTACACCTTC
CAWSQDSLIYGYTF
>TRBJ2-1|TRBV7-2|TRBD2|-
TGTGCCAGCAGCTCTAATCCGGGACTAGGCGAGGGTGAGCAGTTCTTC
CASSSNPGLGEGEQFF